This TCR beta chain was obtained from a study of T cells in localized non-small cell lung cancer. Some clones are missing from TCRdb's copy, which holds only in-frame ones; the method was immunoSEQ multiplex PCR. The table has about 64,000 clones, roughly 79% seen once. Germline assignment: CDR1 SGHTA and CDR2 FQGNSA. The CDR3 has 15 residues. V was clipped by 1 base and J by 0 bases, with 6 bases between them. This clone was recorded a few times. Its antigen is as yet unknown. Study-wide findings and caveats: In adjacent lung appeared a median around 54 of the top 100 tumor clones. Elevated blood T cell density was associated with longer overall survival. T cell clonality was highest in uninvolved adjacent lung, above tumor. Investigators sequenced only a single tumor region, leaving heterogeneity possible.

The sample consisted of PBMCs, taken before any cancer treatment. The chain combines TRBV7-2 with TRBJ2-2; D is unresolved. This TCR was sampled from a man aged 40-75 years with stage II lung adenocarcinoma. CDR3 sequence (DNA): TGTGCCAGCAGCTTAGAGGGCACGAACACCGGGGAGCTGTTTTTT. Translation gives CASSLEGTNTGELFF.